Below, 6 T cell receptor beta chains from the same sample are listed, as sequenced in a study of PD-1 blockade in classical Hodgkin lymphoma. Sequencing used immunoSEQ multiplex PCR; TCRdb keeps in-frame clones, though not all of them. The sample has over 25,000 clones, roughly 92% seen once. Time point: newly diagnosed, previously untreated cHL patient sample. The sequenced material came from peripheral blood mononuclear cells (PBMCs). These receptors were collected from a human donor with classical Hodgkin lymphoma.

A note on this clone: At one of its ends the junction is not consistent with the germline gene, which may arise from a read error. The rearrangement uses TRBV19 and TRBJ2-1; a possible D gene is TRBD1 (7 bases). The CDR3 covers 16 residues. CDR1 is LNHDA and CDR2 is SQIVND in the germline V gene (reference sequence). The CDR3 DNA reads TGTGCCAGTATGTGGAGGGGGCCTTCCTCCAACAATGAGCAGTTCTTC. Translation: CASMWRGPSSNNEQFF.

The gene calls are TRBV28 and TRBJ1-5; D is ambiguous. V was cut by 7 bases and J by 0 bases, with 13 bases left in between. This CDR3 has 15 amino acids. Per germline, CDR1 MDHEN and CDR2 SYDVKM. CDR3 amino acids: CASIGSVYSNQPQHF. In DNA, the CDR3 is TGTGCCAGCATAGGATCCGTATATAGCAATCAGCCCCAGCATTTT.

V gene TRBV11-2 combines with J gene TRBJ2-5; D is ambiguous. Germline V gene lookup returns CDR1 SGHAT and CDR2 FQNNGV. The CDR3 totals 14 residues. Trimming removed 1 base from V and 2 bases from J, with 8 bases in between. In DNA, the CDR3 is TGTGCCAGCAGCTTAGGACTGACACAAGAGACCCAGTACTTC. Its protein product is CASSLGLTQETQYF.

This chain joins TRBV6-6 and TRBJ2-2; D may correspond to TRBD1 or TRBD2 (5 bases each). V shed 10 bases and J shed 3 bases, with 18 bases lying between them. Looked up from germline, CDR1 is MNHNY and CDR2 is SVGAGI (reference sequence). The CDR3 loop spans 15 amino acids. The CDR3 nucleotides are TGTGCCATTCGACGAGGGGAGTTGGACACCGGGGAGCTGTTTTTT. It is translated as CAIRRGELDTGELFF.

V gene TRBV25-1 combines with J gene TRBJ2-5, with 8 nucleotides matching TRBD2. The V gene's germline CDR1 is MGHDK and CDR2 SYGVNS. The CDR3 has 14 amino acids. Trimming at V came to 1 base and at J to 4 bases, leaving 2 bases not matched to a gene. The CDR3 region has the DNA TGTGCCAGCAGTGAATTTCTAGCGGGAGAGACCCAGTACTTC. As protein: CASSEFLAGETQYF. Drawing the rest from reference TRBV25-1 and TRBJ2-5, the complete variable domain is EADIYQTPRYLVIGTGKKITLECSQTMGHDKMYWYQQDPGMELHLIHYSYGVNSTEKGDLSSESTVSRIRTEHFPLTLESARPSHTSQYLCASSEFLAGETQYFGPGTRLLVL.

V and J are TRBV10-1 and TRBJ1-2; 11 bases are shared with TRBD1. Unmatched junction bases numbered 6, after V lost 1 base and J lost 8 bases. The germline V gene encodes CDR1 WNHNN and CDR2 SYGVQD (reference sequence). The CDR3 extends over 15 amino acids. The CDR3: CASSELDRGPEGYTF. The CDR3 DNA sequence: TGCGCCAGCAGTGAGTTGGACAGGGGGCCGGAGGGCTACACCTTC.